The 2 T cell receptor beta chains reported below all come from one sample, sequenced in a study of blood T cell repertoires in COVID-19. Some clones are missing from TCRdb's copy, which holds only in-frame ones; the method was immunoSEQ multiplex PCR. Here the sample spans under 200,000 clones, approximately 87% being singletons. The sample comprised peripheral blood. These TCRs come from a man between 18 and 35 years old with active or convalescent COVID-19.

The V gene is TRBV5-1, the J gene TRBJ2-7, with TRBD2 matching over 8 bases. The CDR3 runs 16 residues. Germline values: CDR1 SGHRS, CDR2 YFSETQ. Trimming at V came to 0 bases and at J to 1 base, leaving 6 bases not matched to a gene. The CDR3 here is CASSLAPAGGSYEQYV. CDR3 DNA: TGCGCCAGCAGCTTGGCCCCCGCGGGGGGTTCCTACGAGCAGTACGTC.

This clone was picked up one time. The V and J genes are TRBV3-1 (or the pseudogene TRBV3-2) and TRBJ1-4; D not resolved. Germline loops: CDR1 LGHDT, CDR2 YNNKEL (reference sequence). V lost 3 bases to trimming and J lost 10 bases, with 9 bases between them. The CDR3 is made up of 12 amino acids. CDR3 region: CASSQRAGKLFF. In nucleotides, the CDR3 is TGTGCCAGCAGCCAGCGGGCCGGAAAACTGTTTTTT.